The sequence of this TCR beta chain was determined in a study of CD8 T cells in ankylosing spondylitis. Overall study findings and caveats: The authors reported significant enrichment of disease-linked clones in matched ankylosing spondylitis synovial fluid. Seemingly characteristic of ankylosing spondylitis blood was a TCR beta motif consisting of roughly 8 highly homologous variants.

Quantitative 5'-RACE with molecular barcodes produced the TCR beta libraries. Via MiXCR, TCRdb re-called the 5' RACE reads, giving one row per CDR3 protein. The sample includes roughly 150,000 distinct CDR3 sequences, around 7.9% of them seen just once. This CDR3 has 12 amino acids. CDR1 is SQVTM and CDR2 is ANQGSEA in the germline V gene. This clonotype appeared many times. The target antigen is unknown. Sequenced sample: blood, either unsorted or a sorted T cell fraction (not recorded which). This receptor was taken from a female donor with ankylosing spondylitis or in good health (not recorded which). The chain couples TRBV29-1 to TRBJ2-3; 8 nucleotides agree with TRBD2. For the CDR3, the DNA is TGCAGGGTTAGCGGGGTGGGAGATACGCAGTATTTT. This translates into CRVSGVGDTQYF.